In its sample, the clone carrying this T cell receptor beta chain was seen many times. Its antigen is not identified. Exclusion of patients followed from uncontrolled infection, other autoimmune disease, pregnancy or lactation. These data are taken from a study of T cells in Graves' hyperthyroidism and ophthalmopathy. Broader study findings: The blood repertoire included most of the expanded thyroid clonotypes above 0.001.

There are 15 residues in the CDR3. In germline, CDR1 is SGHRS, CDR2 YFSETQ. With 4 bases clipped from V and 3 bases from J, the junction kept 7 bases outside the gene matches. Regions amplified from RNA transcripts were the TCR beta CDR3 regions. The HTBI primer set was used in a first-round RT-PCR of the TCR CDR3. A single record per CDR3 protein comes from TCRdb applying MiXCR to the multiplex PCR reads. The sample shows hundreds of thousands of distinct CDR3 sequences, 25% of them seen only once. The sample taken for sequencing was blood. The V call is TRBV5-1, the J call TRBJ2-7, with 10 bases aligning to TRBD1. This TCR derives from a man over 45 with Graves' hyperthyroidism. CDR3 protein: CASSHTTGGIYEQYF. The CDR3 nucleotides are TGCGCCAGCAGCCACACGACAGGGGGCATCTACGAGCAGTACTTC.